This TCR beta chain was sequenced in a study of T cells in Graves' hyperthyroidism and ophthalmopathy. The CDR3 regions of TCR beta were amplified from RNA transcripts. A set of HTBI primers served as the primers for a first-round RT-PCR of the TCR CDR3. Each CDR3 protein gets one entry after TCRdb re-called the multiplex PCR reads with MiXCR. Here the sample spans about 380,000 distinct CDR3 sequences, under 20% being singletons. V was clipped by 5 bases and J by 1 base, with 11 bases between them. CDR1 SGHTA and CDR2 FQGNSA come from the germline V gene. This CDR3 has 14 amino acids. This clonotype was obtained from a man aged 18 to 29 with Graves' ophthalmopathy. The chain couples TRBV7-2 to TRBJ2-5; D is unresolved. Sample: blood. CDR3 DNA: TGTGCCAGCAGCCCATCCAAGATCCAAGAGACCCAGTACTTC. The encoded protein is CASSPSKIQETQYF.